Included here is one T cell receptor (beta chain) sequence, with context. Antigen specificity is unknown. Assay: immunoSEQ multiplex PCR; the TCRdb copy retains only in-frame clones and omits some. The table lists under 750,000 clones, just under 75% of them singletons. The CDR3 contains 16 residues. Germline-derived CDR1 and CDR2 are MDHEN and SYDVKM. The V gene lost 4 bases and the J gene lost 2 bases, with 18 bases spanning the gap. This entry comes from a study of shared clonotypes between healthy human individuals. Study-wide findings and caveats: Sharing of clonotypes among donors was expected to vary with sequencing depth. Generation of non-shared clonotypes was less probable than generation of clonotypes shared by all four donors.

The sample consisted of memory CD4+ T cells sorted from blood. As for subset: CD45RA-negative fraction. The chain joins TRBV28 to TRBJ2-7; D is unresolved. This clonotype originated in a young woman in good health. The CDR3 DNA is TGTGCCAGCAGTTATGCCTGGGGAACAGTAACCTACGAGCAGTACTTC. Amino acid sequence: CASSYAWGTVTYEQYF.